The rows below give T cell receptor beta chains drawn from one sample of a study of breast tumors, draining lymph nodes, adjacent tissues. A single record per CDR3 protein comes from TCRdb applying MiXCR to the multiplex PCR reads. The sample has 170,000 or so distinct CDR3 sequences; 30% to 35% are singletons. Sequencing input: axillary lymph node tissue. These receptors were taken from a female donor with breast cancer. Some clones in this sample may be carry-over from other donors' samples. The CDR3 runs from the conserved cysteine through the conserved F or W. Each record gives: V gene, clone size, D gene, J gene, CDR3 protein, CDR3 DNA. The D gene is left open where the match is weak. Clone size is stated in some rows and not others, as once, few, many or a class when expanded.

V: TRBV7-3; size: NA; D: NA; J: TRBJ1-1; CDR3: CASSPTGVEGTEAFF; DNA: TGTGCCAGCAGCCCGACAGGCGTGGAGGGGACTGAAGCTTTCTTT
V: TRBV7-6; size: NA; D: NA; J: TRBJ1-1; CDR3: CASSLGGGFANTEAFF; DNA: TGTGCCAGCAGCTTAGGTGGGGGGTTTGCGAACACTGAAGCTTTCTTT
V: TRBV2; size: few; D: NA; J: TRBJ1-1; CDR3: CASSVYRPENEAFF; DNA: TGTGCCAGCAGTGTATACAGGCCAGAGAATGAAGCTTTCTTT
V: TRBV10-3; size: many; D: TRBD1; J: TRBJ2-2; CDR3: CAISGQGGTGELFF; DNA: TGTGCCATCAGTGGACAGGGTGGCACCGGGGAGCTGTTTTTT
V: TRBV12-3/TRBV12-4; size: many; D: NA; J: TRBJ1-2; CDR3: CASSLDSVYGYTF; DNA: TGTGCCAGCAGCTTGGACAGCGTATATGGCTACACCTTC
V: TRBV7-9; size: many; D: NA; J: TRBJ1-2; CDR3: CASSPGQFNYGYTF; DNA: TGTGCCAGCAGCCCCGGACAGTTTAACTATGGCTACACCTTC
V: TRBV4-2; size: NA; D: NA; J: TRBJ2-3; CDR3: CASSQAGGDTQYF; DNA: TGTGCCAGCAGCCAGGCTGGGGGAGATACGCAGTATTTT
V: TRBV9; size: NA; D: TRBD1; J: TRBJ1-6; CDR3: CASTRDSRSPPHF; DNA: TGTGCCAGCACCAGGGACAGTAGATCACCCCCCCACTTT
V: TRBV6-5; size: NA; D: TRBD1; J: TRBJ1-2; CDR3: CASSYFGTASSHGYTF; DNA: TGTGCCAGCAGTTACTTCGGGACAGCTTCCAGTCATGGCTACACCTTC
V: TRBV24-1; size: medium-sized; D: NA; J: TRBJ1-2; CDR3: CATSDPTGNLNYGYTF; DNA: TGTGCCACCAGTGATCCAACCGGGAACCTGAACTATGGCTACACCTTC
V: TRBV12-3/TRBV12-4; size: many; D: NA; J: TRBJ1-2; CDR3: CASNQMFSHGYTF; DNA: TGTGCCAGCAACCAGATGTTCTCCCATGGCTACACCTTC
V: TRBV7-2; size: NA; D: TRBD1; J: TRBJ1-3; CDR3: CASSLRTGTGNTIYF; DNA: TGTGCCAGCAGCTTAAGGACAGGGACTGGAAACACCATATATTTT
V: TRBV7-2; size: NA; D: TRBD1; J: TRBJ2-6; CDR3: CASSPGQGGANVLTF; DNA: TGTGCCAGCAGCCCCGGACAGGGTGGGGCCAACGTCCTGACTTTC
V: TRBV12-5; size: many; D: NA; J: TRBJ2-5; CDR3: CASGLVLSREQETQYF; DNA: TGTGCTAGTGGTTTGGTATTAAGTAGGGAACAAGAGACCCAGTACTTC
V: TRBV6-5; size: NA; D: TRBD1; J: TRBJ1-5; CDR3: CASSYSRDRPVWSNQPQHF; DNA: TGTGCCAGCAGTTACTCGCGGGACAGGCCGGTTTGGAGCAATCAGCCCCAGCATTTT
V: TRBV6-5; size: few; D: NA; J: TRBJ2-7; CDR3: CASSYSETGGLEQYF; DNA: TGTGCCAGCAGTTACTCGGAAACAGGAGGACTCGAGCAGTACTTC
V: TRBV2; size: many; D: TRBD1; J: TRBJ2-1; CDR3: CASSKGASGYEQFF; DNA: TGTGCCAGCAGTAAGGGGGCTTCGGGCTATGAGCAGTTCTTC
V: TRBV28; size: few; D: TRBD1; J: TRBJ1-2; CDR3: CASSLSTTGNGYTF; DNA: TGTGCCAGCAGTTTATCAACGACAGGGAATGGCTACACCTTC
V: TRBV6-6; size: many; D: NA; J: TRBJ2-7; CDR3: CASSYSGGSSEQYF; DNA: TGTGCCAGCAGTTACTCGGGTGGGTCTTCCGAGCAGTACTTC
V: TRBV6-2/TRBV6-3; size: few; D: TRBD1; J: TRBJ2-2; CDR3: CASSPGQGMFAGELFF; DNA: TGTGCCAGCAGTCCGGGACAGGGTATGTTCGCCGGGGAGCTGTTTTTT
V: TRBV6-5; size: many; D: NA; J: TRBJ2-7; CDR3: CASSTMDTYYEQYF; DNA: TGTGCCAGCAGTACAATGGACACCTACTACGAGCAGTACTTC
V: TRBV19; size: NA; D: NA; J: TRBJ1-5; CDR3: CASSIRAGWQPQHF; DNA: TGTGCCAGTAGTATAAGGGCGGGGTGGCAGCCCCAGCATTTT
V: TRBV10-2; size: once; D: TRBD2; J: TRBJ2-3; CDR3: CASRSGLAGGTDTQYF; DNA: TGCGCCAGCAGATCGGGACTAGCGGGGGGGACAGATACGCAGTATTTT
V: TRBV19; size: NA; D: TRBD2; J: TRBJ2-7; CDR3: CASSAMPGGRGSNEQYF; DNA: TGTGCCAGTAGTGCTATGCCGGGGGGACGGGGCAGCAACGAGCAGTACTTC
V: TRBV6-2/TRBV6-3; size: few; D: TRBD2; J: TRBJ2-4; CDR3: CASSLRGGRVSKNIQYF; DNA: TGTGCCAGCAGTCTACGCGGGGGGCGGGTTTCCAAAAACATTCAGTACTTC
V: TRBV4-1; size: NA; D: NA; J: TRBJ1-3; CDR3: CASSQVPHTTTTGPGNTIYF; DNA: TGTGCCAGCAGCCAAGTCCCCCACACCACGACTACAGGTCCTGGAAACACCATATATTTT
V: TRBV30; size: NA; D: NA; J: TRBJ2-5; CDR3: CARSVRGRETQYF; DNA: TGTGCCCGGAGTGTAAGGGGCCGGGAGACCCAGTACTTC
V: TRBV12-3/TRBV12-4; size: medium-sized; D: TRBD1; J: TRBJ1-6; CDR3: CASSFNPGQGQSPLHF; DNA: TGTGCCAGCAGCTTCAATCCGGGACAGGGGCAATCACCCCTCCACTTT
V: TRBV7-3; size: once; D: NA; J: TRBJ2-6; CDR3: CASSAKSGANVLTF; DNA: TGTGCCAGCAGCGCGAAATCCGGGGCCAACGTCCTGACTTTC
V: TRBV12-3/TRBV12-4; size: many; D: TRBD2; J: TRBJ2-2; CDR3: CASSSPPREGLWELFF; DNA: TGTGCCAGCAGTTCCCCCCCGCGGGAGGGCCTTTGGGAGCTGTTTTTT
V: TRBV7-8; size: many; D: TRBD2; J: TRBJ2-5; CDR3: CASSLPGLAGRETQYF; DNA: TGTGCCAGCAGCTTACCGGGACTAGCGGGACGGGAGACCCAGTACTTC
V: TRBV7-9; size: NA; D: NA; J: TRBJ1-5; CDR3: CASSLDGGVNQPQHF; DNA: TGTGCCAGCAGCTTAGATGGAGGGGTCAATCAGCCCCAGCATTTT
V: TRBV5-8; size: many; D: NA; J: TRBJ2-2; CDR3: CASSLGLAGELFF; DNA: TGTGCCAGCAGCTTGGGTCTGGCCGGGGAGCTGTTTTTT
V: TRBV20-1; size: NA; D: NA; J: TRBJ1-2; CDR3: CSASSGNYGYTF; DNA: TGCAGTGCTAGTAGCGGGAACTATGGCTACACCTTC
V: TRBV6-1; size: NA; D: TRBD2; J: TRBJ2-1; CDR3: CASSYGASGRIHNEQFF; DNA: TGTGCCAGCAGCTACGGGGCTAGCGGGAGAATACACAATGAGCAGTTCTTC
V: TRBV19; size: many; D: NA; J: TRBJ1-4; CDR3: CASGKGGRGDEKLFF; DNA: TGTGCCAGTGGGAAAGGGGGTAGGGGTGATGAAAAACTGTTTTTT
V: TRBV6-4; size: many; D: NA; J: TRBJ2-2; CDR3: CASSERPTDSGELFF; DNA: TGTGCCAGCAGTGAAAGGCCGACTGACAGCGGGGAGCTGTTTTTT
V: TRBV20-1; size: NA; D: NA; J: TRBJ1-4; CDR3: CSAQGLAGGANEKLFF; DNA: TGCAGTGCCCAGGGACTAGCGGGAGGCGCTAATGAAAAACTGTTTTTT
V: TRBV20-1; size: many; D: NA; J: TRBJ2-1; CDR3: CSARDRAGAGPAEQFF; DNA: TGCAGTGCTAGAGATAGGGCGGGGGCAGGGCCAGCGGAGCAGTTCTTC
V: TRBV7-7; size: NA; D: NA; J: TRBJ2-1; CDR3: CASSLPGTYNEQFF; DNA: TGTGCCAGCAGTTTACCGGGTACCTACAATGAGCAGTTCTTC
V: TRBV4-1; size: few; D: NA; J: TRBJ1-1; CDR3: CASRQNMNTEAFF; DNA: TGCGCCAGCCGACAGAACATGAACACTGAAGCTTTCTTT
V: TRBV19; size: many; D: NA; J: TRBJ1-5; CDR3: CATSDGYSNQPQHF; DNA: TGTGCCACCTCCGACGGATATAGCAATCAGCCCCAGCATTTT
V: TRBV6-4; size: many; D: NA; J: TRBJ2-7; CDR3: CASSDPVQALYEQYF; DNA: TGTGCCAGCAGTGACCCGGTGCAGGCTCTCTACGAGCAGTACTTC
V: TRBV3-1; size: many; D: NA; J: TRBJ2-6; CDR3: CASSHRGWASGANVLTF; DNA: TGTGCCAGCAGCCACCGCGGATGGGCCTCTGGGGCCAACGTCCTGACTTTC
V: TRBV12-3/TRBV12-4; size: many; D: NA; J: TRBJ1-6; CDR3: CASSSEDRTNSPLHF; DNA: TGTGCCAGCAGTTCAGAAGACAGGACAAATTCACCCCTCCACTTT
V: TRBV10-3; size: NA; D: TRBD1; J: TRBJ1-5; CDR3: CAVSKGQGDQPQHF; DNA: TGTGCCGTCAGTAAGGGACAGGGCGATCAGCCCCAGCATTTT
V: TRBV3-1; size: NA; D: NA; J: TRBJ2-1; CDR3: CATGAGNNEQFF; DNA: TGTGCCACGGGGGCCGGCAACAATGAGCAGTTCTTC
V: TRBV12-3/TRBV12-4; size: many; D: NA; J: TRBJ1-2; CDR3: CASSFGQYYGYTF; DNA: TGTGCCAGCAGTTTTGGTCAGTACTATGGCTACACCTTC
V: TRBV18; size: few; D: TRBD2; J: TRBJ2-2; CDR3: CASSPATSPGELFF; DNA: TGTGCCAGCTCACCAGCGACTAGCCCCGGGGAGCTGTTTTTT
V: TRBV20-1; size: few; D: NA; J: TRBJ1-2; CDR3: CSARADRYGSTF; DNA: TGCAGTGCTAGAGCAGACCGTTATGGCTCCACCTTC